Following are 28 T cell receptor beta chains from one sample sequenced in a study of human T cells and chemical hapten exposure. Time point indicated: pre-sensitization, week 0. Indicated treatment: therapeutic diphenylcyclopropenone sensitization with weekly scalp DPC. TCRdb re-called the RACE reads with MiXCR, one entry per CDR3 protein. The sample lists some 200,000 distinct CDR3 sequences, around 30% occurring once. The input for sequencing was whole blood, taken in connection with sensitization to the hapten diphenylcyclopropenone (DPC). The receptors stem from a woman between 25 and 40 years old with alopecia areata. Some clones in this sample may be carry-over from other donors' samples.

This clonotype was seen at least ten times. The V gene is TRBV29-1, the J gene TRBJ2-5, with TRBD2 as a possible D gene (6 bases). This CDR3 has 14 residues. The germline gives CDR1 SQVTM, CDR2 ANQGSEA. V was cut by 3 bases and J by 3 bases, with 14 bases left in between. The CDR3 nucleotides are TGCAGCGTTGACCGGGGACTCTTAAAAGAGACCCAGTACTTC. It specifies CSVDRGLLKETQYF.

The chain is built from TRBV2 and TRBJ2-1, with 11 bases aligning to TRBD2. With 5 bases clipped from V and 1 base from J, the junction kept 4 bases outside the gene matches. Looked up from germline, CDR1 is SNHLY and CDR2 is FYNNEI. There are 16 residues in the CDR3. The CDR3 region has the DNA TGTGCCAGCAGTTCCTCTAGCGGGGGGTCCTACAATGAGCAGTTCTTC. Its protein is CASSSSSGGSYNEQFF.

This chain links TRBV6-2 or TRBV6-3 with TRBJ1-1; no reliable D call. The germline V gene has CDR1 MNHEY and CDR2 SVGEGT. V gave up 6 bases and J gave up 0 bases, with 14 bases separating them. This CDR3 contains 15 residues. CDR3 sequence: CASSSEPAVNTEAFF. CDR3 coding DNA: TGTGCCAGCAGCTCCGAACCGGCCGTGAACACTGAAGCTTTCTTT.

This clonotype turned up a few times. V and J are TRBV11-2 and TRBJ2-3; 9 positions agree with TRBD1. Germline trimming cut 5 bases from V and 7 bases from J; bases unmatched to any gene: 10. The CDR3 is 15 amino acids. Germline CDR1 reads SGHAT; CDR2 reads FQNNGV. CDR3 in amino acids: CASSPRTGVGNTQYF. The CDR3 region has the DNA TGTGCCAGCAGCCCCCGGACAGGGGTTGGGAATACGCAGTATTTT.

There are a few counts of this clonotype. CDR3 residues: CASSQEGAQNQPQHF. As DNA, the CDR3 is TGTGCCAGCAGTCAAGAGGGGGCTCAGAATCAGCCCCAGCATTTT. The genes are TRBV12-3 or TRBV12-4 and TRBJ1-5, with 7 bases that match TRBD1. This CDR3 has 15 residues. Trimming took 5 bases from V and 4 from J; bases not matched to a gene: 8.

This clonotype was counted only a few times. The CDR3 loop is CSVVPSGARWETQYF. In DNA, the CDR3 is TGCAGCGTTGTACCCAGCGGGGCGAGGTGGGAGACCCAGTACTTC. The V and J genes are TRBV29-1 and TRBJ2-5; 7 nucleotides line up with TRBD2. Germline CDR1 is SQVTM and CDR2 is ANQGSEA. The CDR3 is made up of 15 amino acids. The trim removed 4 bases at V and 5 bases at J, leaving 13 bases unmatched.

This clonotype showed up just once. The chain recombines TRBV6-2 or TRBV6-3 with TRBJ2-7, with D hard to call. Trimming removed 5 bases from V and 6 bases from J, with 11 bases in between. CDR3 length equals 12 residues. Germline V gene data show CDR1 as MNHEY and CDR2 as SVGEGT. CDR3 region: CASSQRVSEQYF. Written as DNA, the CDR3 is TGTGCCAGCAGTCAAAGGGTGTCCGAGCAGTACTTC.

The table lists this clonotype with a few counts. V is TRBV18 and J is TRBJ2-7, with D possibly being TRBD1 (6 bases). The CDR3 spans 15 residues. V lost 0 bases and J 7 bases, leaving 16 bases between the germline ends. Per the germline V gene, CDR1 is KGHSH and CDR2 is LQKENI. The CDR3 spells CASSPPQGSTLEQYF. CDR3 DNA: TGTGCCAGCTCACCACCTCAGGGGTCTACGTTGGAGCAGTACTTC.

This sequence joins TRBV2 and TRBJ2-5; no firm D call. V lost 5 bases to trimming and J lost 5 bases, with 15 bases between them. This CDR3 has 14 amino acids. CDR1 and CDR2 from the germline V gene are SNHLY and FYNNEI. The CDR3 sequence: CASSQLDLGETQYF. The CDR3 nucleotides are TGTGCCAGCAGTCAGCTTGACCTGGGGGAGACCCAGTACTTC.

A note on this clonotype: At one end, the junction sequence differs from germline, possibly due to a read error. This rearrangement joins TRBV7-7 to TRBJ2-3; TRBD2 aligns across 7 bases. The CDR3 length is 14 residues. Germline values: CDR1 SSHAT, CDR2 FNYEAQ (reference sequence). CDR3 bases: TGTGCTAGCAGCCCCGGGACTATCACAGATACGCAGTATTTT. Translating it yields CASSPGTITDTQYF. Filled out from reference TRBV7-7 and TRBJ2-3, the complete variable domain reads GAGVSQSPRYKVTKRGQDVTLRCDPISSHATLYWYQQALGQGPEFLTYFNYEAQPDKSGLPSDRFSAERPEGSISTLTIQRTEQRDSAMYRCASSPGTITDTQYFGPGTRLTVL.

This clonotype has a handful of counts. This chain joins TRBV6-5 and TRBJ2-7; TRBD2 matches 8 bases. The J segment lost 1 base and the V segment lost 6 bases, leaving 8 bases of the junction unmatched. The germline V gene encodes CDR1 MNHEY and CDR2 SVGAGI. This CDR3 region has 15 residues. CDR3 residues: CASRKRRGDSYEQYF. CDR3 in DNA: TGTGCCAGCAGGAAAAGGCGGGGGGATTCCTACGAGCAGTACTTC.

The chain links TRBV7-8 to TRBJ2-2; D might be TRBD2 (5 bases). The ends were cut back, 1 base at V and 7 bases at J, with 16 bases in the middle. Looked up from germline, CDR1 is SGHVS and CDR2 is FQNEAQ. This CDR3 comprises 16 residues. The CDR3 DNA reads as TGTGCCAGCAGCTTAGGACCCTCTCTACGGGGCGGGGAGCTGTTTTTT. It codes for CASSLGPSLRGGELFF.

The chain employs TRBV25-1 and TRBJ2-7; TRBD1 agrees at 8 bases. The CDR3 spans 16 residues. The V segment lost 3 bases and the J segment 1 base; nucleotides outside the gene matches: 8. Germline CDR1 is MGHDK and CDR2 is SYGVNS. CDR3 protein: CASSDVPGQASYEQYF. The CDR3 region has the DNA TGTGCCAGCAGTGACGTACCGGGACAGGCTTCCTACGAGCAGTACTTC.

Worth noting for this clonotype: This clone may be a read error of a much larger clone one base away. CDR3 residues: CASPGGRADEQYF. The CDR3 coding sequence is TGTGCCTCCCCTGGCGGGAGGGCCGATGAGCAGTACTTC. The gene calls are TRBV28 and TRBJ2-7, with 9 bases lining up with TRBD2. This CDR3 has 13 amino acids. V was clipped by 11 bases and J by 7 bases; unmatched bases: 12. Germline V gene sequence: CDR1 MDHEN, CDR2 SYDVKM.

This clonotype was seen only a few times. CDR3 residues: CASRQGAFYSNQPQHF. The CDR3 bases are TGTGCCAGCAGACAGGGGGCCTTTTATAGCAATCAGCCCCAGCATTTT. V and J are TRBV6-2 or TRBV6-3 and TRBJ1-5; 9 bases are shared with TRBD1. This CDR3 is 16 amino acids long. From germline, CDR1 is MNHEY and CDR2 SVGEGT. Trimming at V came to 6 bases and at J to 0 bases, leaving 6 bases not matched to a gene.

The rearrangement uses TRBV7-6 and TRBJ2-5, with no clear D. V was cut by 6 bases and J by 0 bases, with 11 bases left in between. This CDR3 spans 14 amino acids. CDR1 SGHVS and CDR2 FNYEAQ come from the germline V gene. CDR3 loop: CASSFLQNQETQYF. The CDR3 bases are TGTGCCAGCAGTTTTCTTCAGAACCAAGAGACCCAGTACTTC.

The V gene is TRBV29-1, the J gene TRBJ2-1, with 12 nucleotides matching TRBD2. V lost 3 bases, J lost 15 bases, and 9 bases stayed unmatched. CDR1 and CDR2 from the germline V gene are SQVTM and ANQGSEA. There are 13 residues in the CDR3. Written as DNA, the CDR3 is TGCAGCGTTGATCTAGCGGGAGGGCCCGGGCGGTTCTTC. It yields the protein CSVDLAGGPGRFF.

The rearrangement joins TRBV20-1 to TRBJ2-1; the D is unclear. The CDR3 length is 13 residues. Germline CDR1 reads DFQATT; CDR2 reads SNEGSKA (reference sequence). As DNA, the CDR3 is TGCAGCACAACGGGTACCTCCTACAATGAGCAGTTCTTC. Protein sequence: CSTTGTSYNEQFF.

This clonotype has only a few counts. The gene calls are TRBV19 and TRBJ1-5; maybe TRBD1 (5 bases). Germline assignment: CDR1 LNHDA and CDR2 SQIVND (reference sequence). V lost 10 bases to trimming and J lost 0 bases, with 13 bases between them. This CDR3 comprises 14 residues. The CDR3 here is CATSGAISNQPQHF. As DNA, the CDR3 is TGTGCCACCTCCGGGGCGATTAGCAATCAGCCCCAGCATTTT.

In the case of this clonotype: Mismatch with germline at one junction end may stem from a read error. The chain carries TRBV5-5 and TRBJ1-6; a possible D gene is TRBD1 (5 bases). Germline assignment: CDR1 SGHKS and CDR2 YYEKEE (reference sequence). The CDR3 runs 15 residues. CDR3 DNA: TGTGCCAGCACCGAATATGGGACCATCGGTTCAACCCTCCACTTT. Its translation: CASTEYGTIGSTLHF.

V and J are TRBV5-1 and TRBJ2-3, with 11 bases lining up with TRBD2. The CDR3 covers 16 residues. After removal of 4 bases from V and 1 base from J, the junction contained 5 bases not matched to a gene. Looked up from germline, CDR1 is SGHRS and CDR2 is YFSETQ. The CDR3 bases are TGCGCCAGCAGCGACACACTAGCGGGAGGCACAGATACGCAGTATTTT. It codes for CASSDTLAGGTDTQYF.

The chain employs TRBV7-9 and TRBJ2-5, with TRBD2 as a possible D gene (5 bases). The CDR3 length is 14 residues. Trimming cost V 3 bases and J 3 bases, with 11 bases left between them. Looked up from germline, CDR1 is SEHNR and CDR2 is FQNEAQ (reference sequence). The CDR3 sequence is CASSFGGPKETQYF. DNA of the CDR3: TGTGCCAGCAGCTTTGGAGGCCCCAAAGAGACCCAGTACTTC.

This clonotype appeared a few times. V is TRBV29-1 and J is TRBJ2-5; D is uncertain. Trimming stripped 6 bases from V and 1 base from J, with 3 bases between. The CDR3 loop spans 10 amino acids. CDR1 SQVTM and CDR2 ANQGSEA come from the germline V gene. The CDR3 DNA follows: TGCAGCGTATCCCAAGAGACCCAGTACTTC. Translation: CSVSQETQYF. Together with reference TRBV29-1 and TRBJ2-5, the CDR3 gives the full variable domain: SAVISQKPSRDICQRGTSLTIQCQVDSQVTMMFWYRQQPGQSLTLIATANQGSEATYESGFVIDKFPISRPNLTFSTLTVSNMSPEDSSIYLCSVSQETQYFGPGTRLLVL.

This clonotype was seen more than once but under ten times. The genes are TRBV27 and TRBJ1-2, with 9 bases identical to TRBD1. CDR3 length: 15 amino acids. CDR1 is MNHEY and CDR2 is SMNVEV in the germline V gene (reference sequence). V lost 6 bases and J lost 6; bases outside the gene matches: 11. In DNA, the CDR3 is TGTGCCAGCAGCCACGAGGGGACAGGGTGGAATGGCTACACCTTC. Residues: CASSHEGTGWNGYTF.

The rearrangement links TRBV9 to TRBJ2-2; no firm D call. The germline CDR1 and CDR2 sequences are SGDLS and YYNGEE. The CDR3 has 14 amino acids. Trimming took 2 bases from V and 0 from J, leaving 5 bases between them. This CDR3 reads CASSVSANTGELFF. For the CDR3, the DNA is TGTGCCAGCAGCGTTTCCGCGAACACCGGGGAGCTGTTTTTT.

This clonotype was seen a few times. The rearrangement joins TRBV4-1 to TRBJ1-6; 8 nucleotides align to TRBD1. The germline CDR1 and CDR2 sequences are MGHRA and YSYEKL. This CDR3 comprises 15 residues. The V and J ends lost 4 bases and 9 bases, in that order; junction bases with no gene match: 8. In DNA, the CDR3 is TGCGCCAGCAGCCGTGAGGACAGGGACAGTTCACCCCTCCACTTT. It translates to CASSREDRDSSPLHF.

V usage is TRBV29-1 and J usage is TRBJ1-1; TRBD1 matches at 9 bases. The V and J ends lost 5 bases and 5 bases, in that order; junction bases with no gene match: 6. Per the germline V gene, CDR1 is SQVTM and CDR2 is ANQGSEA. The CDR3 runs to 13 residues. The CDR3 here is CSVTNRGLTEAFF. In DNA form, the CDR3 reads TGCAGCGTTACTAACAGGGGGCTTACTGAAGCTTTCTTT.

This chain connects TRBV7-9 to TRBJ2-5; maybe TRBD1 (7 bases). The CDR3 consists of 12 residues. The V gene lost 5 bases and the J gene lost 7 bases, with 11 bases spanning the gap. Per germline, CDR1 SEHNR and CDR2 FQNEAQ (reference sequence). The CDR3 bases are TGTGCCAGCAGCACAGGGGAGGCGACCCAGTACTTC. Its translation: CASSTGEATQYF.